The 12 T cell receptor beta chains below come from one sample, sequenced in a study of cytomegalovirus exposure and HLA in healthy donors. Profiling relied on immunoSEQ multiplex PCR, and the TCRdb table lists in-frame clones only, not all of them. The table includes roughly 150,000 clones, 85% to 90% detected once. The sample was PBMCs. The source of these receptors is a woman aged 18-35 years in good health and CMV-seropositive.

V usage is TRBV19 and J usage is TRBJ2-1; weak D call: TRBD2 (6 bases). This CDR3 has 14 residues. Germline V gene lookup returns CDR1 LNHDA and CDR2 SQIVND (reference sequence). V was shortened by 7 bases and J by 5 bases, with 15 bases between the two germline ends. CDR3 in amino acids: CASNTGALDNEQFF. For the CDR3, the DNA is TGTGCCAGTAATACGGGAGCTCTCGACAATGAGCAGTTCTTC.

A few counts support this clone. This rearrangement joins TRBV9 to TRBJ2-5; tentative D call: TRBD1 (6 bases). The CDR3 sequence is 15 residues long. Germline CDR1 SGDLS, CDR2 YYNGEE. V was cut by 6 bases and J by 2 bases, with 17 bases left in between. The CDR3: CASTKGGRGQETQYF. In nucleotides, the CDR3 is TGTGCCAGCACAAAAGGGGGAAGGGGTCAAGAGACCCAGTACTTC.

The rearrangement joins TRBV5-1 to TRBJ1-2; D ambiguous. The CDR3 has 13 amino acids. Germline loops: CDR1 SGHRS, CDR2 YFSETQ. Trimming shortened V by 0 bases and J by 8 bases, and 11 bases separated the two germline ends. The CDR3 nucleotides are TGCGCCAGCAGCTTGGAGAGAGGGAGCGGCTACACCTTC. Translating gives CASSLERGSGYTF.

The chain combines TRBV7-3 with TRBJ2-1, with D unresolved. This CDR3 has 14 amino acids. Trimming shortened V by 1 base and J by 4 bases, and 8 bases separated the two germline ends. Germline-derived CDR1 and CDR2 are SGHTA and FQGTGA. The CDR3 protein is CASSLNVGYNEQFF. CDR3 sequence (DNA): TGTGCCAGCAGCTTAAACGTCGGTTACAATGAGCAGTTCTTC.

The V gene is TRBV13, the J gene TRBJ2-6, with D perhaps matching TRBD1 (6 bases). The germline CDR1 and CDR2 sequences are PRHDT and FYEKMQ (reference sequence). V dropped 5 bases and J dropped 2 bases, with 7 bases sitting between them. This CDR3 is 14 amino acids long. This chain's CDR3 is CASSRDTGANVLTF. CDR3 in DNA: TGTGCCAGCAGCCGGGACACTGGGGCCAACGTCCTGACTTTC.

This clone has a handful of counts. The CDR3 reads CASSPSGQGAINYGYTF. The CDR3 region has the DNA TGTGCCAGCTCACCTTCTGGACAGGGGGCGATTAACTATGGCTACACCTTC. The V and J genes are TRBV18 and TRBJ1-2; 11 bases match TRBD1. V dropped 3 bases and J dropped 1; count of bases not matched to a gene: 7. This CDR3 is built from 17 residues. Germline V CDR1 and CDR2: KGHSH, LQKENI.

The chain is built from TRBV23-1 and TRBJ2-5, with D possibly TRBD1 on 6 matching bases. TRBV23-1 is designated an ORF whose function remains uncertain. Trimming left V 2 bases short and J 5 bases short, with 15 bases between. CDR3 size: 15 residues. The DNA for the CDR3 is TGCGCCAGCAGTCAAGTCTCAGGGGTATCGGAGACCCAGTACTTC. Amino acid sequence: CASSQVSGVSETQYF.

The gene calls are TRBV6-5 and TRBJ2-1, with TRBD2 identical over 10 bases. Germline V CDR1 and CDR2: MNHEY, SVGAGI. This CDR3 has 15 residues. The junction had 9 bases not matched to a gene; V was cut back by 4 bases and J by 9 bases. In DNA form, the CDR3 reads TGTGCCAGCAGTTCCCCGCTAGCGGGAGAAGTTGAGCAGTTCTTC. Translation: CASSSPLAGEVEQFF.

This chain uses TRBV11-3 with TRBJ1-1, with D perhaps TRBD1 (6 bases). The length of the CDR3 is 16 residues. Between the trimmed V and J ends, which lost 0 bases and 4 bases, there was a span of 15 bases. Germline CDR1 reads SGHNT; CDR2 reads YENEEA. The CDR3 bases are TGTGCCAGCAGCTTAGACCCGGGACATAAAGTCACTGAAGCTTTCTTT. Residues: CASSLDPGHKVTEAFF.

The V and J genes are TRBV5-1 and TRBJ2-1, with 12 positions matching TRBD2. Per the germline V gene, CDR1 is SGHRS and CDR2 is YFSETQ. V lost 4 bases and J lost 3; bases outside the gene matches: 5. The CDR3 has 16 residues. The CDR3 spells CASSPLAGGDYNEQFF. DNA of the CDR3: TGCGCCAGCAGCCCTCTAGCGGGAGGGGACTACAATGAGCAGTTCTTC. Drawing the rest from reference TRBV5-1 and TRBJ2-1, the complete variable domain is KAGVTQTPRYLIKTRGQQVTLSCSPISGHRSVSWYQQTPGQGLQFLFEYFSETQRNKGNFPGRFSGRQFSNSRSEMNVSTLELGDSALYLCASSPLAGGDYNEQFFGPGTRLTVL.

This clone was observed a few times. The chain links TRBV7-3 to TRBJ1-1; tentative D call: TRBD1 (5 bases). The CDR3 totals 13 residues. Trimming pared 4 bases from V and 5 bases from J, leaving 11 bases between. Germline assignment: CDR1 SGHTA and CDR2 FQGTGA. The chain's CDR3 is CASSSGGETEAFF. In DNA form, the CDR3 reads TGTGCCAGCAGCTCCGGGGGGGAAACTGAAGCTTTCTTT.

The sample holds many counts of this clone. The chain joins TRBV2 to TRBJ1-5, with 12 bases aligning to TRBD1. CDR1 is SNHLY, CDR2 FYNNEI, per germline. This CDR3 spans 16 amino acids. Germline trimming cut 5 bases from V and 7 bases from J; bases unmatched to any gene: 9. The chain's CDR3 is CASSLPGQGADQPQHF. The CDR3 nucleotides read TGTGCCAGCAGTCTGCCGGGACAGGGGGCTGACCAGCCCCAGCATTTT.